This record concerns one TCR beta chain sequence. On sorted subsets, replicate PCRs used approximately 190 ng DNA, or some 27,000 T cell genomes. Authors' processing steps: Filtering differed for immunoSEQ, which gave only junction sequences without quality scores. The assay was immunoSEQ multiplex PCR, and TCRdb's table has in-frame clones only and misses some. Clone size and the V and J calls come from that table; the DNA yielded D and trimming. This table has roughly 1,600,000 clones, 97% to 99% appearing once. This entry is derived from a study of shared clonotypes between healthy human individuals. The V and J ends lost 3 bases and 5 bases respectively, with 14 bases between them. The CDR3 totals 14 residues. Germline V gives CDR1 SGHRS, CDR2 YFSETQ.

This TCR was recovered from a man between 25 and 39 years old in good health. The V and J genes are TRBV5-1 and TRBJ2-5; D possibly uses TRBD1 or TRBD2 (5 bases each). The sequenced sample consisted of naive CD4+ T cells sorted from blood. Stated subset: CD45RA+ positively selected. CDR3 bases: TGCGCCAGCAGCTCCTCGGGGCAGTGGGAGACCCAGTACTTC. Its protein is CASSSSGQWETQYF.